This passage covers 32 T cell receptor beta chains from one sample sequenced in a study of T cells in Graves' hyperthyroidism and ophthalmopathy. Using RNA transcripts as the source, TCR beta CDR3 regions were amplified. The HTBI primer set was used in a first-round RT-PCR of the TCR CDR3. Each CDR3 protein gets one entry after TCRdb re-called the multiplex PCR reads with MiXCR. The sample lists roughly 180,000 distinct CDR3 sequences, about 9.4% seen once, with approximately 20% in the top ten. The sample comprised blood. These receptors all come from a woman in her late teens or twenties with Graves' hyperthyroidism that later progressed to Graves' ophthalmopathy.

Many counts were recorded for this clonotype. The rearrangement links TRBV6-5 to TRBJ1-2; possibly TRBD1 for D (6 bases). V shed 2 bases and J shed 9 bases, with 19 bases lying between them. This CDR3 has 15 residues. In germline, CDR1 is MNHEY, CDR2 SVGAGI. CDR3 sequence reads: CASSYGGGHPGSYTF. CDR3 DNA: TGTGCCAGCAGTTACGGGGGGGGACACCCCGGGAGCTACACCTTC.

Ten or more counts support this clonotype. Germline and junction disagree at one end, which may indicate a read error. The chain is built from TRBV7-8 and TRBJ2-5; 14 nucleotides line up with TRBD2. This CDR3 has 20 residues. Germline CDR1 SGHVS, CDR2 FQNEAQ. The CDR3, as DNA: TGTGCCAGCAGCTCGAAGCACGGGACTAGCGGGGGCGGTGACCATGAGACCCAGTACTTC. This codes for CASSSKHGTSGGGDHETQYF.

This clonotype was recorded at least ten times. J is TRBJ2-7 and V is TRBV7-9, with 8 bases identical to TRBD1. The germline V gene has CDR1 SEHNR and CDR2 FQNEAQ (reference sequence). The CDR3 runs 15 residues. Germline trimming cut 2 bases from V and 2 bases from J; bases unmatched to any gene: 5. CDR3 protein: CASSLSTGGPYEQYF. The CDR3 nucleotides read TGTGCCAGCAGCTTATCTACAGGGGGACCCTACGAGCAGTACTTC.

This clonotype was counted many times. The V and J genes are TRBV6-1 and TRBJ1-1; D possibly corresponds to TRBD1 (5 bases). V dropped 6 bases and J dropped 0 bases, with 14 bases sitting between them. There are 15 residues in the CDR3. Germline CDR1 and CDR2: MNHNS and SASEGT. The CDR3 sequence is CASRKTENMNTEAFF. CDR3 nucleotide sequence: TGTGCCAGCAGAAAGACAGAAAACATGAACACTGAAGCTTTCTTT.

This clonotype turned up a few times. This chain connects TRBV11-2 to TRBJ2-7; D possibly corresponds to TRBD1 (5 bases). The germline gives CDR1 SGHAT, CDR2 FQNNGV. This CDR3 region has 15 residues. Between the trimmed V and J ends, which lost 4 bases and 2 bases, there was a span of 15 bases. CDR3 sequence reads: CASSSIRTSPYEQYF. The CDR3, as DNA: TGTGCCAGCAGCTCAATCAGGACATCCCCCTACGAGCAGTACTTC.

This clonotype was seen repeatedly, ten times or more. The rearrangement links TRBV6-1 to TRBJ1-5; 9 positions match TRBD1. Per germline, CDR1 MNHNS and CDR2 SASEGT. V lost 6 bases, J lost 5 bases, and 8 bases stayed unmatched. The CDR3 has 15 amino acids. CDR3 bases: TGTGCCAGCAGGACTAACACAGGGGGCGATCAGCCCCAGCATTTT. Protein: CASRTNTGGDQPQHF.

This clonotype was seen repeatedly, ten times or more. The V and J genes are TRBV12-3 or TRBV12-4 and TRBJ2-3, with 8 bases identical to TRBD2. The length of the CDR3 is 15 residues. V gave up 6 bases and J gave up 5 bases; unmatched junction bases: 10. The CDR3 DNA reads TGTGCCAGCAGGACGTCGGGGGGGCTTGGAGATACGCAGTATTTT. It codes for CASRTSGGLGDTQYF.

This clonotype occurred many times. J is TRBJ2-5 and V is TRBV7-9; D unresolved. Germline V gene lookup returns CDR1 SEHNR and CDR2 FQNEAQ (reference sequence). Trimming took off 1 base at V and 4 bases at J, with 10 bases between the two ends. The CDR3 is 14 amino acids. The CDR3 spells CASSLDAVGETQYF. CDR3 nucleotides: TGTGCCAGCAGCTTAGACGCAGTCGGAGAGACCCAGTACTTC. The complete variable domain, with remaining parts taken from reference TRBV7-9 and TRBJ2-5, reads DTGVSQNPRHKITKRGQNVTFRCDPISEHNRLYWYRQTLGQGPEFLTYFQNEAQLEKSRLLSDRFSAERPKGSFSTLEIQRTEQGDSAMYLCASSLDAVGETQYFGPGTRLLVL.

This clonotype was counted at least ten times. The J gene is TRBJ1-3, the V gene TRBV7-8; 11 bases match TRBD1. The CDR3 length is 17 residues. The trim removed 5 bases at V and 2 bases at J, leaving 8 bases unmatched. Germline V lookup: CDR1 SGHVS, CDR2 FQNEAQ. The DNA for the CDR3 is TGTGCCAGCAGCCCGTTACCGGGACAGGGGGCTGGAAACACCATATATTTT. Residues: CASSPLPGQGAGNTIYF.

This clonotype appeared a few times. The gene calls are TRBV19 and TRBJ1-5; D is unclear. The germline gives CDR1 LNHDA, CDR2 SQIVND (reference sequence). V was trimmed by 3 bases and J by 7 bases, leaving 13 bases between them. This CDR3 is built from 14 residues. The CDR3 spells CASSIEGYWQPQHF. The CDR3 nucleotides read TGTGCCAGTAGTATTGAGGGTTACTGGCAGCCCCAGCATTTT.

This rearrangement joins TRBV9 to TRBJ2-3; perhaps TRBD2 as D (5 bases). This CDR3 region has 14 residues. The V end was cut by 1 base, the J end by 3 bases, with 9 bases between. From germline, CDR1 is SGDLS and CDR2 YYNGEE. The CDR3 sequence: CASSVQRATDTQYF. The CDR3 nucleotides read TGTGCCAGCAGCGTACAGAGGGCGACAGATACGCAGTATTTT. The complete variable domain, with remaining parts taken from reference TRBV9 and TRBJ2-3, reads DSGVTQTPKHLITATGQRVTLRCSPRSGDLSVYWYQQSLDQGLQFLIQYYNGEERAKGNILERFSAQQFPDLHSELNLSSLELGDSALYFCASSVQRATDTQYFGPGTRLTVL.

This clonotype was detected ten times or more. The chain uses TRBV20-1 and TRBJ2-4, with 10 bases fitting TRBD2. The CDR3 has 13 residues. V dropped 1 base and J dropped 9; count of bases not matched to a gene: 3. Looked up from germline, CDR1 is DFQATT and CDR2 is SNEGSKA (reference sequence). CDR3: CSARGTSGGIQYF. CDR3 nucleotide sequence: TGCAGTGCTAGAGGGACTAGCGGAGGCATTCAGTACTTC.

This clonotype was seen many times. This sequence joins TRBV6-5 and TRBJ1-2, with 9 bases matching TRBD1. This CDR3 contains 13 residues. Germline CDR1 is MNHEY and CDR2 is SVGAGI. Losses at the gene ends were 2 bases for V and 6 bases for J; bases not matched to a gene: 1. The CDR3 sequence is CASSYGQGNGYTF. The CDR3 nucleotides are TGTGCCAGCAGTTACGGACAGGGGAATGGCTACACCTTC.

The chain employs TRBV24-1 and TRBJ2-2, with 8 positions matching TRBD2. V gave up 3 bases and J gave up 5 bases; unmatched junction bases: 4. The CDR3 has 15 residues. Per the germline V gene, CDR1 is KGHDR and CDR2 is SFDVKD. The CDR3 DNA sequence: TGTGCCACCAGTGATCCGGGAGGGCGGACCGGGGAGCTGTTTTTT. It codes for CATSDPGGRTGELFF.

This clonotype occurred many times. The chain links TRBV28 to TRBJ2-3; TRBD2 is a possible D gene (7 bases). Trimming pared 5 bases from V and 4 bases from J, leaving 16 bases between. The CDR3 consists of 15 residues. The germline gives CDR1 MDHEN, CDR2 SYDVKM. CDR3 amino acids: CASSPPTGRADTQYF. CDR3 sequence (DNA): TGTGCCAGCAGTCCACCTACAGGGAGGGCAGATACGCAGTATTTT.

Comment on this clonotype: Lacking the conserved final phenylalanine or tryptophan, this CDR3 likely reflects a read error. The chain links TRBV19 to TRBJ2-1; 10 nucleotides align to TRBD1. V lost 4 bases to trimming and J lost 6 bases; unmatched junction nucleotides: 3. There are 14 residues in the CDR3. Germline CDR1 is LNHDA and CDR2 is SQIVND (reference sequence). The CDR3 here is CASSKRTGGNEQFS. The CDR3 DNA is TGTGCCAGTAGTAAAAGGACAGGGGGCAATGAGCAGTTCTCC.

This clonotype was counted ten times or more. The chain couples TRBV7-9 to TRBJ2-1; possibly TRBD2 for D (5 bases). Germline lookup yields CDR1 SEHNR and CDR2 FQNEAQ (reference sequence). The CDR3 totals 16 residues. Deletions cut 4 bases from V and 3 bases from J, with 16 bases between. In DNA, the CDR3 is TGTGCCAGCAGCTCCGGGGTCTCGTTCTTCTACAATGAGCAGTTCTTC. As protein: CASSSGVSFFYNEQFF.

In its sample, this clonotype was seen many times. The J gene is TRBJ2-1, the V gene TRBV6-5; 7 bases align to TRBD1. This CDR3 contains 18 residues. The J segment lost 2 bases and the V segment lost 0 bases, leaving 10 bases of the junction unmatched. CDR1 is MNHEY, CDR2 SVGAGI, per germline. The chain's CDR3 is CASSYSIVRQGPYNEQFF. For the CDR3, the DNA is TGTGCCAGCAGTTACTCGATAGTTAGACAGGGACCCTACAATGAGCAGTTCTTC.

This clonotype was counted ten times or more. The V gene is TRBV7-8, the J gene TRBJ1-1; D gene unclear. CDR1 is SGHVS, CDR2 FQNEAQ, per germline. The CDR3 contains 13 residues. Trimming left V 3 bases short and J 8 bases short, with 13 bases between. The CDR3 DNA reads TGTGCCAGCAGCTTCGGATTAAGTTACGAAGCTTTCTTT. This sequence encodes CASSFGLSYEAFF.

The V call is TRBV5-6, the J call TRBJ2-7, with 15 bases identical to TRBD2. CDR1 is SGHDT, CDR2 YYEEEE, per germline. The CDR3 contains 13 residues. V shed 7 bases, J shed 6 bases, and the junction held 2 bases outside the gene matches. The CDR3 DNA sequence: TGTGCCAGCCGGGGACTAGCGGGAGGCGAGCAGTACTTC. It encodes CASRGLAGGEQYF.

This clonotype has ten or more counts. As DNA, the CDR3 is TGTGCCAGCAGTTACTCGGACCGGGAGACCTCCTCGAACACTGAAGCTTTCTTT. It translates to CASSYSDRETSSNTEAFF. The rearrangement joins TRBV6-2 or TRBV6-3 to TRBJ1-1; no definite D call. The CDR3 runs to 18 residues. V was shortened by 0 bases and J by 1 base, with 18 bases between the two germline ends. Germline V gene lookup returns CDR1 MNHEY and CDR2 SVGEGT.

A word on this clonotype: A single base separates this from a much larger clone, so it may be a read error. The rearrangement links TRBV19 to TRBJ2-2; D possibly corresponds to TRBD2 (5 bases). Germline loops: CDR1 LNHDA, CDR2 SQIVND (reference sequence). V gave up 1 base and J gave up 4 bases, with 7 bases separating them. CDR3 size: 14 residues. Written as DNA, the CDR3 is TGTGCCAGTAGTATAGTGGGGAGCACCGGGGAGCTGTTTTTT. Translating gives CASSIVGSTGELFF.

The chain combines TRBV19 with TRBJ2-1; 9 nucleotides align to TRBD1. This CDR3 contains 14 residues. Germline CDR1 reads LNHDA; CDR2 reads SQIVND (reference sequence). The J segment lost 8 bases and the V segment lost 6 bases, leaving 8 bases of the junction unmatched. The DNA of the CDR3 is TGTGCCAGTAGCTACAGGGGGCGGTTGGATGAGCAGTTCTTC. The encoded protein is CASSYRGRLDEQFF.

This clonotype was recorded at least ten times. J is TRBJ2-7 and V is TRBV30; either TRBD1 or TRBD2 may fit D (5 bases each). Trimming removed 5 bases at V and 1 base at J, with 6 bases between. The V gene's germline CDR1 is GTSNPN and CDR2 SVGIG (reference sequence). CDR3 length: 11 residues. CDR3 in DNA: TGTGCCTGGGGGGGTTCCTACGAGCAGTACTTC. Translation: CAWGGSYEQYF.

The V call is TRBV4-2, the J call TRBJ2-2, with TRBD1 matching over 8 bases. V was clipped by 3 bases and J by 5 bases; unmatched bases: 8. Germline-derived CDR1 and CDR2 are LGHNA and YNFKEQ. The CDR3 contains 16 residues. This CDR3 is CASSHSTGAVTGELFF. CDR3 coding DNA: TGTGCCAGCAGCCACTCGACAGGGGCCGTAACCGGGGAGCTGTTTTTT.

This clonotype was observed at least ten times. This chain uses TRBV20-1 with TRBJ2-3; TRBD2 aligns across 11 bases. The CDR3 consists of 14 residues. Germline V gene lookup returns CDR1 DFQATT and CDR2 SNEGSKA (reference sequence). J was trimmed by 1 base and V by 6 bases; bases with no gene match: 3. The CDR3 coding sequence is TGCAGTGCAAGGGGACTAGCGGGCACAGATACGCAGTATTTT. Translating it yields CSARGLAGTDTQYF.

This clonotype was observed many times. The V and J genes are TRBV5-6 and TRBJ1-5; D is ambiguous. Per germline, CDR1 SGHDT and CDR2 YYEEEE. V was trimmed by 0 bases and J by 2 bases, leaving 12 bases between them. This CDR3 contains 16 residues. The CDR3 loop is CASSLGSGGGNQPQHF. CDR3 nucleotides: TGTGCCAGCAGCTTGGGCTCCGGTGGGGGCAATCAGCCCCAGCATTTT.

This clonotype was seen repeatedly, ten times or more. This rearrangement joins TRBV24-1 to TRBJ2-2, with TRBD1 matching over 9 bases. This CDR3 has 14 amino acids. V lost 6 bases and J lost 6; bases outside the gene matches: 4. Germline CDR1 and CDR2: KGHDR and SFDVKD. The CDR3: CATSRTGVPGELFF. The CDR3 coding sequence is TGTGCCACCAGTAGGACAGGGGTCCCCGGGGAGCTGTTTTTT.

This clonotype was detected many times. V usage is TRBV7-2 and J usage is TRBJ1-1; no clear D gene. The V and J ends lost 2 bases and 4 bases respectively, with 8 bases between them. The CDR3 is 13 residues long. CDR1 is SGHTA and CDR2 is FQGNSA in the germline V gene. CDR3 loop: CASSLTTGTEAFF. CDR3 nucleotides: TGTGCCAGCAGCTTAACCACGGGCACTGAAGCTTTCTTT.

This clonotype was observed a handful of times. This may be a read error, as it is one base from a much larger clone. The chain employs TRBV6-5 and TRBJ2-2; tentative D call: TRBD1 (5 bases). The CDR3 is 15 residues long. Germline values: CDR1 MNHEY, CDR2 SVGAGI. This CDR3 is CASSHSNRPPGELFF. Written as DNA, the CDR3 is TGTGCCAGCAGTCACTCGAACAGGCCACCCGGGGAGCTGTTTTTT.

The V gene is TRBV5-1, the J gene TRBJ2-5, with TRBD2 identical over 13 bases. The CDR3 has 17 amino acids. V shed 4 bases, J shed 3 bases, and the junction held 9 bases outside the gene matches. Germline V gives CDR1 SGHRS, CDR2 YFSETQ. Here the CDR3 reads CASSEPTSGRGEETQYF. CDR3 DNA sequence: TGCGCCAGCAGCGAACCAACTAGCGGGAGGGGAGAAGAGACCCAGTACTTC.

This clonotype was observed at least ten times. V gene TRBV10-3 combines with J gene TRBJ2-5, with D unclear. Trimming removed 0 bases from V and 4 bases from J, with 3 bases in between. CDR1 ENHRY and CDR2 SYGVKD come from the germline V gene. This CDR3 contains 12 residues. The CDR3 loop is CAISESGETQYF. The CDR3, as DNA: TGTGCCATCAGTGAGTCCGGAGAGACCCAGTACTTC.